This T cell receptor beta chain is drawn from a study of cytomegalovirus exposure and HLA in healthy donors. About the study: A previous analysis identified about 110 million unique TCR beta sequences derived from around 180 million T cells. Early release data held about 92 million unique TCRs from HLA-typed donors. Study results and limitations: The sole available immune exposure information was CMV serostatus. A later analysis associated 16,951 TCR beta sequences with HLA alleles at a 0.05 false discovery rate.

With 60 Vbeta and 13 Jbeta primers, the PCR was carried out. Clones were read by immunoSEQ multiplex PCR, and TCRdb kept only the in-frame ones, dropping some. This listing includes 40,000 or so clones. For this clone: What it recognizes is unknown.

What was sequenced was PBMCs. The origin of this receptor is a male donor in good health and CMV-seronegative.

CDR3 sequence reads: CASSLGQGGEQYF. Here the CDR3 DNA reads TGTGCCAGCAGCTTAGGGCAGGGTGGCGAGCAGTACTTC. The chain is built from TRBV11-3 and TRBJ2-7, with TRBD1 as a possible D gene (5 bases). The CDR3 is 13 residues long. With 1 base removed from V and 6 bases from J, the gap between germline ends came to 10 bases. Germline V gene data show CDR1 as SGHNT and CDR2 as YENEEA.